Listed below are T cell receptor beta chains from one sample, sequenced in a study of Graves' ophthalmopathy and Graves' hyperthyroidism. TCRdb processed the multiplex PCR reads anew with MiXCR; each CDR3 protein has one entry. The table lists 170,000 or so distinct CDR3 sequences, over 35% of them singletons. Sequencing was carried out using peripheral blood. The receptors come from a woman in her thirties or forties with Graves' ophthalmopathy. The CDR3 runs from the conserved cysteine through the conserved F or W. A D gene is named only where the DNA matches it firmly. Rows may omit the clone size; those that give it use once, few, many or a size class.

d_gene,abundance,j_gene,v_gene,CDR3aa,CDR3nt
TRBD2,many,TRBJ2-5,TRBV9,CASSDRLAAQETQYF,TGTGCCAGCAGCGACCGGCTAGCGGCCCAAGAGACCCAGTACTTC
NA,NA,TRBJ2-2,TRBV11-1,CASSTRQTGELFF,TGTGCCAGCAGCACGCGACAGACCGGGGAGCTGTTTTTT
NA,many,TRBJ1-6,TRBV28,CASVSTPTSPLHF,TGTGCCAGCGTATCGACTCCCACCTCACCCCTCCACTTT
TRBD2,NA,TRBJ2-7,TRBV11-2,CASSRNARTSGPAYEQYF,TGTGCCAGCAGCCGGAACGCCAGGACTAGCGGACCCGCCTACGAGCAGTACTTC
NA,few,TRBJ2-7,TRBV7-8,CASSKYMGDSYEQYF,TGTGCCAGCAGCAAATATATGGGCGATTCCTACGAGCAGTACTTC
TRBD2,many,TRBJ2-3,TRBV2,CASTLAVVDTQYF,TGTGCCAGCACCCTAGCGGTAGTGGATACGCAGTATTTT
TRBD1,few,TRBJ1-1,TRBV10-3,CAISGRQGVGNTEAFF,TGTGCCATCAGTGGGCGACAGGGGGTAGGGAACACTGAAGCTTTCTTT
NA,many,TRBJ2-5,TRBV30,CAWSVHQLQETQYF,TGTGCCTGGAGTGTACACCAACTCCAAGAGACCCAGTACTTC
TRBD1,many,TRBJ1-2,TRBV12-3/TRBV12-4,CASSIHRGSNYGYTF,TGTGCCAGCAGTATCCACAGGGGATCTAACTATGGCTACACCTTC
TRBD1,many,TRBJ1-1,TRBV20-1,CSARTGVNTEAFF,TGCAGTGCCAGGACAGGGGTAAACACTGAAGCTTTCTTT
NA,many,TRBJ2-5,TRBV7-3,CASSLHGDQLETQYF,TGTGCCAGCAGCCTCCATGGGGACCAACTGGAGACCCAGTACTTC
TRBD2,many,TRBJ2-7,TRBV5-1,CASSTTSGAYEQYF,TGCGCCAGCAGCACGACTAGCGGGGCCTACGAGCAGTACTTC
TRBD1,many,TRBJ2-7,TRBV7-8,CASSLGQGIYEQYF,TGTGCCAGCAGCTTAGGACAGGGAATCTACGAGCAGTACTTC
NA,many,TRBJ1-6,TRBV3-1,CASSQQVGDSPLHF,TGTGCCAGCAGCCAACAGGTGGGGGACTCACCCCTCCACTTT
NA,many,TRBJ2-5,TRBV9,CASSVRGQETQYF,TGTGCCAGCAGCGTGAGAGGACAAGAGACCCAGTACTTC
NA,many,TRBJ1-1,TRBV11-1,CASSPMGRAFFSEAFF,TGTGCCAGCAGCCCCATGGGCAGGGCCTTTTTTTCTGAAGCTTTCTTT
TRBD1,many,TRBJ1-2,TRBV15,CATSRSRGQGPLYGYTF,TGTGCCACCAGCAGATCACGGGGACAGGGCCCATTATATGGCTACACCTTC
TRBD2,few,TRBJ2-2,TRBV12-3/TRBV12-4,CASSSRLAGAGELFF,TGTGCCAGCAGTTCTCGACTAGCGGGGGCAGGGGAGCTGTTTTTT
NA,NA,TRBJ1-1,TRBV12-5,CASGFGTINEAFF,TGTGCTAGTGGTTTTGGAACTATAAATGAAGCTTTCTTT
NA,NA,TRBJ1-2,TRBV20-1,CSARWIYGYTF,TGCAGTGCCCGGTGGATCTATGGCTACACCTTC
NA,NA,TRBJ1-1,TRBV6-1,CASKGRVTEAFF,TGTGCCAGCAAGGGCAGGGTTACTGAAGCTTTCTTT
NA,NA,TRBJ2-5,TRBV27,CASSRTALETQYF,TGTGCCAGCAGTCGAACGGCCCTGGAGACCCAGTACTTC
NA,NA,TRBJ2-7,TRBV6-2/TRBV6-3,CASSYQGTYEQYF,TGTGCCAGCAGTTACCAGGGAACCTACGAGCAGTACTTC
TRBD1,NA,TRBJ1-5,TRBV10-3,CAIRSGQSNQPQHF,TGTGCCATCAGGTCGGGACAGAGCAATCAGCCCCAGCATTTT
TRBD1,NA,TRBJ1-1,TRBV27,CASSLRTGGASGTEAFF,TGTGCCAGCAGCCTCCGGACAGGGGGCGCCTCGGGAACTGAAGCTTTCTTT
NA,NA,TRBJ2-5,TRBV7-8,CARSYPPQEETQYF,TGTGCCAGGAGTTACCCCCCCCAGGAAGAGACCCAGTACTTC
NA,many,TRBJ1-1,TRBV7-8,CASSWSAQGLAFF,TGTGCCAGCAGCTGGTCGGCTCAGGGTTTAGCTTTCTTT
NA,many,TRBJ1-3,TRBV9,CASSVELGNTIYF,TGTGCCAGCAGCGTAGAACTGGGAAACACCATATATTTT
NA,many,TRBJ1-2,TRBV6-5,CASSQGHRYGYTF,TGTGCCAGCAGCCAAGGGCACCGCTATGGCTACACCTTC
NA,NA,TRBJ2-7,TRBV6-1,CASSGDFPGPYEQYF,TGTGCCAGCAGTGGGGACTTTCCAGGGCCCTACGAGCAGTACTTC
TRBD2,NA,TRBJ2-7,TRBV28,CASSSGLAGPWEQYF,TGTGCCAGCAGTTCCGGACTAGCGGGGCCCTGGGAGCAGTACTTC
NA,NA,TRBJ1-1,TRBV6-1,CASRSWNTEAFF,TGTGCCAGCAGGTCCTGGAACACTGAAGCTTTCTTT
NA,few,TRBJ2-5,TRBV12-3/TRBV12-4,CASSLGQYQETQYF,TGTGCCAGCAGTTTAGGACAGTACCAAGAGACCCAGTACTTC
NA,NA,TRBJ2-2,TRBV11-2,CASSFSGSYTGELFF,TGTGCCAGCAGCTTTTCGGGCAGCTACACCGGGGAGCTGTTTTTT
NA,once,TRBJ1-6,TRBV12-3/TRBV12-4,CASSSGPGAYSPLHF,TGTGCCAGCAGTTCGGGCCCAGGGGCTTATTCACCCCTCCACTTT
NA,many,TRBJ2-7,TRBV11-2,CASSYGRGSYEQYF,TGTGCCAGCAGCTACGGCAGGGGATCCTACGAGCAGTACTTC
TRBD1,NA,TRBJ2-7,TRBV6-1,CASSVGQANYEQYF,TGTGCCAGCAGTGTGGGACAGGCGAATTACGAGCAGTACTTC
NA,NA,TRBJ1-5,TRBV6-1,CASSETYVAYQPQHF,TGTGCCAGCAGTGAAACCTACGTCGCCTATCAGCCCCAGCATTTT
TRBD2,NA,TRBJ2-7,TRBV27,CASGTSGTVGSYEQYF,TGTGCCAGCGGGACTAGCGGGACCGTCGGCTCCTACGAGCAGTACTTC